A selection of T cell receptor beta chains follows, all from one sample in a study of blood T cell repertoires in COVID-19. Measured with immunoSEQ multiplex PCR; TCRdb has only the in-frame clones, and not every one. The profile covers around 120,000 clones, with approximately 90% appearing a single time and 1.8% taken by the ten largest. The sequenced sample was peripheral blood. These receptor sequences come from a human donor with active COVID-19. The donor label of this sample is uncertain. The CDR3 runs from the conserved cysteine through the conserved F or W. The D gene is left open where the match is weak. Size is omitted from some rows. Given values are once, few, many or a class for expanded clones.

clone_size d_call j_call v_call cdr3_nt cdr3_aa
few . TRBJ1-5 TRBV5-4 TGTGCCAGCAGCCGAGACAGTAATCAGCCCCAGCATTTT CASSRDSNQPQHF
. TRBD1 TRBJ1-1 TRBV4-1 TGCGCCAGCAGCCGAGCAGGGGGTCGGGCAGCTTTCTTT CASSRAGGRAAFF
. . TRBJ2-7 TRBV6-6 TGTGCCAGCACCCAGCCGGGTTCCTACGAGCAGTACTTC CASTQPGSYEQYF
. . TRBJ1-2 TRBV18 TGTGCCAGCTCACCTTCACAGAACTATGGCTACACCTTC CASSPSQNYGYTF
. . TRBJ1-2 TRBV11-2 TGTGCCAGCACTCCCGGAAGGAGCGGCGGCTATGGCTACACCTTC CASTPGRSGGYGYTF
. TRBD1 TRBJ1-5 TRBV5-6 TGTGCCAGCAGCTTTCGGGGACAGGGGTATAGCAATCAGCCCCAGCATTTT CASSFRGQGYSNQPQHF
. . TRBJ2-7 TRBV9 TGTGCCAGCAGCGTAGCGGGGGATTTCAACGAGCAGTACTTC CASSVAGDFNEQYF
once TRBD1 TRBJ1-1 TRBV7-8 TGTGCCAGCAGCTTAGCGGACAGGGGGTGGACTGAAGCTTTCTTT CASSLADRGWTEAFF
. TRBD1 TRBJ1-4 TRBV6-7 TGTGCCAGCAGTGGACAGGGGTCTAATGAAAAACTGTTTTTT CASSGQGSNEKLFF
. . TRBJ1-4 TRBV7-9 TGTGCCAGCAGTAGCGGGGGGTCTGATGAAAAACTGTTTTTT CASSSGGSDEKLFF
. . TRBJ1-3 TRBV6-5 TGTGCCAGCAGCACAGGGTTTAGCTCTGGAAACACCATATATTTT CASSTGFSSGNTIYF
few TRBD1 TRBJ1-6 TRBV18 TGTGCCAGCTCGCAAGACAGGGTGAACTCACCCCTCCACTTT CASSQDRVNSPLHF
. TRBD1 TRBJ1-2 TRBV18 TGTGCCAGCTCACCGCTATCCAACAGGGGCAATACAGCAAACTATGGCTACACCTTC CASSPLSNRGNTANYGYTF
. . TRBJ1-1 TRBV7-6 TGTGCCAGCAGCTTAGGTACGGGTTCAATGAACACTGAAGCTTTCTTT CASSLGTGSMNTEAFF
once . TRBJ1-3 TRBV4-3 TGCGCCAGCAGCCAATTTCTAGCAGGAAGCTCTGGAAACACCATATATTTT CASSQFLAGSSGNTIYF
. . TRBJ2-7 TRBV5-1 TGCGCCAGCAGCGCGGCAGGGCGATACGAGCAGTACTTC CASSAAGRYEQYF
. TRBD2 TRBJ2-3 TRBV27 TGTGCCAGCAGTTCCGGACTAGCCCCCGATACGCAGTATTTT CASSSGLAPDTQYF